One sample yielded the 17 T cell receptor beta chains listed below, sequenced in a study of blood T cell repertoires in COVID-19. Repertoires were generated with immunoSEQ multiplex PCR, while TCRdb's copy carries only in-frame clones and drops some. The sample contains 250,000 or so clones, around four fifths of which appear only once. Sample: peripheral blood. These TCRs come from a woman aged 55-75 years with active or convalescent COVID-19.

The count of this clone is one. This chain uses TRBV21-1 with TRBJ2-7; TRBD1 is the table's D call and was not checked against the DNA. TRBV21-1 is a pseudogene locus. The CDR3 contains 12 residues. Written as DNA, the CDR3 is TGTGCCAGGCCCGGGACAGGCTACGAGCAGTACGTC. Protein: CARPGTGYEQYV.

The CDR3 protein is CASVRTGSGNTGELFF. As DNA, the CDR3 is TGTGCCAGCGTCAGAACAGGGAGCGGGAACACCGGGGAGCTGTTTTTT. V usage is TRBV2 and J usage is TRBJ2-2; D is possibly TRBD1 (6 bases). The CDR3 has 16 amino acids. Germline CDR1 SNHLY, CDR2 FYNNEI. V lost 8 bases and J 1 base, leaving 17 bases between the germline ends.

The chain employs TRBV7-3 and TRBJ2-1, with 9 bases that match TRBD2. The germline V gene has CDR1 SGHTA and CDR2 FQGTGA. The CDR3 loop spans 14 amino acids. J was trimmed by 3 bases and V by 4 bases; bases with no gene match: 1. CDR3 loop: CASSWTSDYNEQFF. The CDR3 nucleotides are TGTGCCAGCAGCTGGACTAGCGACTACAATGAGCAGTTCTTC.

This clone was counted only a few times. The CDR3 DNA sequence: TGTGCCAGCGGTCGACAGGTCGGGGACGCAGATACGCAGTATTTT. Amino acids: CASGRQVGDADTQYF. The rearrangement links TRBV6-5 to TRBJ2-3, with D tentatively TRBD1 (6 bases). CDR1 and CDR2 from the germline V gene are MNHEY and SVGAGI. The V end lost 8 bases, the J end lost 4 bases, and 19 bases lay between the germline ends. The CDR3 is 15 residues long.

The sample holds a few counts of this clone. The chain carries TRBV30 and TRBJ1-2; tentatively, D is TRBD1 (6 bases). The length of the CDR3 is 14 residues. Trimming stripped 5 bases from V and 4 bases from J, with 17 bases between. CDR1 is GTSNPN, CDR2 SVGIG, per germline (reference sequence). This chain's CDR3 is CAWSQDSPAYGYTF. The CDR3 DNA is TGTGCCTGGTCTCAGGACAGTCCGGCCTATGGCTACACCTTC.

Points on this clone: The sample contains more than one DNA sequence encoding this CDR3. The genes are TRBV12-3 or TRBV12-4 and TRBJ2-5; tentatively, D is TRBD2 (5 bases). Between the trimmed V and J ends, which lost 2 bases and 2 bases, there was a span of 6 bases. This CDR3 is built from 13 residues. The CDR3 loop reads CASSLRGQETQYF. As DNA, the CDR3 is TGTGCCAGCAGTTTACGAGGGCAAGAGACCCAGTACTTC.

The chain is built from TRBV19 and TRBJ2-3, with 7 bases identical to TRBD1. V dropped 1 base and J dropped 5; count of bases not matched to a gene: 6. CDR3 size: 15 residues. Germline values: CDR1 LNHDA, CDR2 SQIVND (reference sequence). The CDR3, as DNA: TGTGCCAGTAGTATAGTTGACAGGGTAAGAGATACGCAGTATTTT. Its translation is CASSIVDRVRDTQYF.

There are a few counts of this clone. The rearrangement links TRBV19 to TRBJ2-2, with no clear D. Trimming removed 1 base from V and 1 base from J, with 7 bases in between. From germline, CDR1 is LNHDA and CDR2 SQIVND (reference sequence). The CDR3 totals 15 residues. The CDR3 reads CASSIGAGNTGELFF. As DNA, the CDR3 is TGTGCCAGTAGTATAGGAGCAGGGAACACCGGGGAGCTGTTTTTT.

V usage is TRBV11-3 and J usage is TRBJ2-2; D is unclear. V lost 5 bases to trimming and J lost 1 base, with 14 bases between them. The CDR3 spans 16 residues. CDR1 SGHNT and CDR2 YENEEA come from the germline V gene. The CDR3 DNA reads TGTGCCAGCAGCCCGACGCCGAGGAGGAACACCGGGGAGCTGTTTTTT. Its protein product is CASSPTPRRNTGELFF.

This chain uses TRBV7-9 with TRBJ1-2; D ambiguous. V lost 6 bases and J lost 3, with 14 bases in between. CDR1 and CDR2 (germline): SEHNR, FQNEAQ (reference sequence). The CDR3 runs 14 residues. This CDR3 is CASSLINGDYGYTF. CDR3 coding DNA: TGTGCCAGCAGTCTAATAAACGGGGACTATGGCTACACCTTC. The whole variable domain, filled in from reference TRBV7-9 and TRBJ1-2, reads DTGVSQNPRHKITKRGQNVTFRCDPISEHNRLYWYRQTLGQGPEFLTYFQNEAQLEKSRLLSDRFSAERPKGSFSTLEIQRTEQGDSAMYLCASSLINGDYGYTFGSGTRLTVV.

The chain uses TRBV18 and TRBJ2-7; 13 positions match TRBD2. Germline CDR1 is KGHSH and CDR2 is LQKENI. The CDR3 covers 19 residues. V trimming: 6 bases; J trimming: 2 bases; junction bases outside the gene matches: 16. The CDR3 region is CASSPVGLAGVVSTYEQYF. The CDR3, as DNA: TGTGCCAGCTCTCCAGTTGGACTAGCGGGAGTAGTTTCGACCTACGAGCAGTACTTC. Full variable domain (missing parts from reference TRBV18 and TRBJ2-7): NAGVMQNPRHLVRRRGQEARLRCSPMKGHSHVYWYRQLPEEGLKFMVYLQKENIIDESGMPKERFSAEFPKEGPSILRIQQVVRGDSAAYFCASSPVGLAGVVSTYEQYFGPGTRLTVT.

This chain connects TRBV6-2 or TRBV6-3 to TRBJ1-6; TRBD1 is a possible D gene (6 bases). V lost 2 bases to trimming and J lost 10 bases, with 9 bases between them. The length of the CDR3 is 13 residues. The V gene's germline CDR1 is MNHEY and CDR2 SVGEGT. The CDR3 DNA reads as TGTGCCAGCAGTTACGAGACAGGCTCACCCCTCCACTTT. Translating gives CASSYETGSPLHF.

This chain joins TRBV5-1 and TRBJ2-7; 7 nucleotides match TRBD1. The germline V gene has CDR1 SGHRS and CDR2 YFSETQ. This CDR3 is built from 17 residues. Germline trimming cut 3 bases from V and 0 bases from J; bases unmatched to any gene: 12. The CDR3 spells CASSSNSGTAFSYEQYV. CDR3 coding DNA: TGCGCCAGCAGCTCGAACTCCGGGACAGCCTTCTCCTACGAGCAGTACGTC.

The CDR3 region has the DNA TGTGCCAGCAAGCTACAGGGGGGGTCCTACAATGAGCAGTTCTTC. Translated, it gives CASKLQGGSYNEQFF. This chain connects TRBV2 to TRBJ2-1, with a tentative D call TRBD1 (8 bases). There are 15 residues in the CDR3. The V and J ends lost 7 bases and 1 base respectively, with 14 bases between them. Germline assignment: CDR1 SNHLY and CDR2 FYNNEI.

The chain joins TRBV14 to TRBJ2-7, with 11 bases matching TRBD2. The CDR3 is 15 amino acids. Germline V gene lookup returns CDR1 SGHDN and CDR2 FVKESK. After removal of 4 bases from V and 2 bases from J, the junction contained 4 bases not matched to a gene. The CDR3 DNA follows: TGTGCCAGCAGCCGATTAGCGGGAGGGCCCTACGAGCAGTACTTC. This gives the protein CASSRLAGGPYEQYF.

This chain uses TRBV6-5 with TRBJ2-7; 10 bases agree with TRBD1. Losses at the gene ends were 4 bases for V and 2 bases for J; bases not matched to a gene: 8. Germline CDR1 MNHEY, CDR2 SVGAGI. The CDR3 runs 16 residues. The CDR3 nucleotides read TGTGCCAGCAGTTTACGACAGGGGGCAATCCCCTACGAGCAGTACGTC. Residues: CASSLRQGAIPYEQYV.

The V and J genes are TRBV7-2 and TRBJ2-5; 9 bases agree with TRBD1. The J segment lost 4 bases and the V segment lost 4 bases, leaving 13 bases of the junction unmatched. The CDR3 is 17 residues long. Germline V gene sequence: CDR1 SGHTA, CDR2 FQGNSA. The CDR3 bases are TGTGCCAGCAGCTCTATACGCGGGACAGGGATTCTAGAGACCCAGTACTTC. As protein: CASSSIRGTGILETQYF.